The sequence of this TCR beta chain was determined in a study of blood T cells in healthy people across ages. For the second PCR, which ran for about 7 to 11 cycles, a sample-barcoded 5' primer and a J-beta primer mix were used. A tag from a template-switch adaptor with 12 random nucleotides marked each cDNA molecule. Each CDR3 protein gets one entry after TCRdb re-called the 5' RACE reads with MiXCR. The data show about 930,000 distinct CDR3 sequences, with about 29% seen just once and 10% to 13% held by the top ten. V gave up 4 bases and J gave up 13 bases; unmatched junction bases: 14. The CDR3 runs to 14 residues. Germline assignment: CDR1 SGHRS and CDR2 YFSETQ. These data were likewise used in another study, on T cells of mothers and their children.

The TCR was taken from a woman in her thirties or forties in good health. Sample: blood. The chain uses TRBV5-1 and TRBJ2-4, with TRBD1 matching 7 bases. The CDR3 DNA reads TGCGCCAGCAGCGGAAGGGACAGCTCCTACGGGCAGTACTTC. Amino acids: CASSGRDSSYGQYF.